This record looks at one TCR beta chain sequence and its context. What it binds is unknown. The study excluded patients with uncontrolled infection, other autoimmune disease, pregnancy or lactation. Orbital computed tomography, thyroid ultrasound, serum thyroxine and TRAb, and clinical symptoms together informed the diagnoses. The data originate from a study of T cells in Graves' hyperthyroidism and ophthalmopathy. Study outcomes and limitations: The model's output predicted ophthalmopathy at a median of around 6.9 months prior to onset. Blood held most thyroid clonotypes expanded above 0.001 frequency.

Amplification targeted TCR beta CDR3 regions from RNA transcripts. Carried out on the TCR CDR3, a first-round RT-PCR used the HTBI primer set. A single record per CDR3 protein comes from TCRdb applying MiXCR to the multiplex PCR reads. The table includes nearly 600,000 distinct CDR3 sequences, 13% to 15% detected once. The CDR3 is 16 residues long. V was pared by 5 bases and J by 6 bases, with 10 bases of the junction left unmatched. Germline CDR1 reads SGHAT; CDR2 reads FQNNGV. V and J are TRBV11-2 and TRBJ2-1; the match to TRBD1 covers 10 bases. The sequence came from a young woman with Graves' ophthalmopathy. The sequenced sample was blood. In DNA, the CDR3 is TGTGCCAGCAGCCCCTCTGGGACAGGGGTTTTCAATGAGCAGTTCTTC. It translates to CASSPSGTGVFNEQFF.